This record concerns one T cell receptor beta chain sequence. No antigen is known for it. Regarding time point: pre-treatment sample, taken before nivolumab and TIL therapy. Enrollment ran from late 2017 to January 2020. The CDR3 spans 15 residues. CDR1 SGHVS and CDR2 FNYEAQ come from the germline V gene. V gave up 5 bases and J gave up 0 bases, with 8 bases separating them. This entry belongs to a study of TIL therapy for anti-PD-1-resistant metastatic lung cancer. On the study more broadly: Tumors had a median PD-L1 proportion score of less than 6.5%. A few tumors were EGFR-mutant and two were ALK-rearranged. Whole-study results and caveats: TIL clonotype persistence in blood showed no apparent association with response.

The libraries were made with immunoSEQ v3. Measured with immunoSEQ multiplex PCR; TCRdb has only the in-frame clones, and not every one. The table lists about 32,000 clones, about 70% of them singletons. Material: blood, obtained at baseline. The chain links TRBV7-6 to TRBJ2-6; no clear D. The source is a woman aged 30 to 85 with non-small cell lung cancer. CDR3 bases: TGTGCCAGCAGCGCAGACGTCTCTGGGGCCAACGTCCTGACTTTC. Protein product: CASSADVSGANVLTF.